These 6 T cell receptor beta chains were all obtained from the same sample, sequenced in a study of cytomegalovirus exposure and HLA in healthy donors. The repertoire was sequenced with immunoSEQ multiplex PCR; TCRdb's copy has only in-frame clones and lacks some. The table includes 150,000 to 170,000 clones, 86% detected once. Sequenced: PBMCs. Receptors originate from a human donor in good health.

The DNA of the CDR3 is TGTGCCAGCAGTTCCATTACTAGAATTGAGCAGTTCTTC. It encodes CASSSITRIEQFF. The chain joins TRBV28 to TRBJ2-1; tentatively, D is TRBD2 (5 bases). Germline V lookup: CDR1 MDHEN, CDR2 SYDVKM. V lost 4 bases to trimming and J lost 9 bases, with 13 bases between them. The CDR3 spans 13 residues.

This clone was found once. J is TRBJ2-5 and V is TRBV2; weak D call: TRBD1 (6 bases). The length of the CDR3 is 16 residues. V lost 4 bases, J lost 4 bases, and 19 bases lay in between. Germline CDR1 is SNHLY and CDR2 is FYNNEI. The CDR3 here is CASSGILGRGGETQYF. CDR3 coding DNA: TGTGCCAGCAGTGGAATCTTGGGCAGGGGCGGAGAGACCCAGTACTTC.

The CDR3 DNA is TGTGCCAGCAGCGAAGCCCGTCTAGCGGGAGTTCCCCCCTACGAGCAGTACTTC. Its translation is CASSEARLAGVPPYEQYF. This chain uses TRBV7-9 with TRBJ2-7; the match to TRBD2 covers 10 bases. This CDR3 has 18 residues. Germline CDR1 and CDR2: SEHNR and FQNEAQ (reference sequence). Trimming cost V 5 bases and J 2 bases; bases outside gene matches: 15.

This clone came up once. The rearrangement links TRBV20-1 to TRBJ1-1; D ambiguous. The CDR3 consists of 11 residues. Trimming took off 3 bases at V and 10 bases at J, with 12 bases between the two ends. Germline V CDR1 and CDR2: DFQATT, SNEGSKA (reference sequence). In DNA form, the CDR3 reads TGCAGTGCTAGTAGCTTAAGCAGAGCTTTCTTT. This translates into CSASSLSRAFF.

The chain employs TRBV19 and TRBJ1-4, with TRBD1 matching 7 bases. Germline trimming cut 5 bases from V and 2 bases from J; bases unmatched to any gene: 5. The germline V gene has CDR1 LNHDA and CDR2 SQIVND (reference sequence). The CDR3 length is 15 residues. CDR3 residues: CASSRTGDTNEKLFF. CDR3 coding DNA: TGTGCCAGTAGTCGAACAGGGGACACTAATGAAAAACTGTTTTTT. Drawing the rest from reference TRBV19 and TRBJ1-4, the complete variable domain is DGGITQSPKYLFRKEGQNVTLSCEQNLNHDAMYWYRQDPGQGLRLIYYSQIVNDFQKGDIAEGYSVSREKKESFPLTVTSAQKNPTAFYLCASSRTGDTNEKLFFGSGTQLSVL.

This clone appeared many times. The rearrangement joins TRBV7-9 to TRBJ1-5; 8 nucleotides line up with TRBD1. CDR3 size: 14 residues. Germline trimming cut 3 bases from V and 6 bases from J; bases unmatched to any gene: 4. The germline V gene has CDR1 SEHNR and CDR2 FQNEAQ (reference sequence). The CDR3 region has the DNA TGTGCCAGCAGCTTCGACAGGGGAGGTCAGCCCCAGCATTTT. This encodes CASSFDRGGQPQHF.